This T cell receptor beta chain comes out of a study of blood T cell repertoires in COVID-19. Study-wide context: Italy, Spain and the United States were the sources of the convalescent and acute COVID-19 samples. T cells, B-cell-depleted T cells, or PBMCs provided the cDNA or gDNA that served as material.

This study enrolled people aged about 18 to 100 from about two dozen US geographic areas. Per the germline V gene, CDR1 is SEHNR and CDR2 is FQNEAQ (reference sequence). This CDR3 comprises 17 residues. The ends were cut back, 5 bases at V and 6 bases at J, with 25 bases in the middle. Using immunoSEQ multiplex PCR, the repertoire was profiled, and TCRdb retains in-frame clones only, with some absent. The repertoire holds 150,000 or so clones, with roughly 80% as singletons. This receptor was obtained from a middle-aged woman with acute COVID-19. The sample was PBMCs or T cells enriched from blood (not recorded which). This sequence joins TRBV7-9 and TRBJ1-1, with D possibly matching TRBD1 (6 bases). DNA of the CDR3: TGTGCCAGCAGCCCCAGGCGGCCAGGGGCCCTGGGGGCTGAAGCTTTCTTT. Protein sequence: CASSPRRPGALGAEAFF.